What follows are 5 T cell receptor beta chains derived from one specimen sequenced in a study of PD-1 blockade in classical Hodgkin lymphoma. The time point: cycle 4 day 1 (C4D1), after 6 weeks of nivolumab. Each of the patients experienced relapse following autologous stem cell transplantation, and their brentuximab vedotin exposure differed. CD4+ T cells were purified from thawed PBMCs by negative selection. Method: immunoSEQ multiplex PCR; TCRdb's copy keeps in-frame clones and lacks some. The table records 30,000 to 35,000 clones, 80% to 90% of them present only once. The material was CD4+ T cells from blood, obtained before the fourth cycle of nivolumab. These receptor sequences come from a human donor with classical Hodgkin lymphoma.

The chain joins TRBV5-1 to TRBJ1-3, with D possibly TRBD1 on 6 matching bases. V lost 4 bases and J 9 bases, leaving 14 bases between the germline ends. Germline V gene data show CDR1 as SGHRS and CDR2 as YFSETQ. The CDR3 consists of 13 residues. CDR3 in amino acids: CASSQDRASTIYF. In DNA form, the CDR3 reads TGCGCCAGCAGCCAGGACAGAGCCTCCACCATATATTTT. The full variable domain, rest sourced from reference TRBV5-1 and TRBJ1-3, is KAGVTQTPRYLIKTRGQQVTLSCSPISGHRSVSWYQQTPGQGLQFLFEYFSETQRNKGNFPGRFSGRQFSNSRSEMNVSTLELGDSALYLCASSQDRASTIYFGEGSWLTVV.

The chain recombines TRBV30 with TRBJ2-3; TRBD2 aligns across 13 bases. Germline assignment: CDR1 GTSNPN and CDR2 SVGIG (reference sequence). With V trimmed by 1 base and J by 1 base, 2 bases remained unmatched. The CDR3 extends over 16 amino acids. CDR3: CAWSGTSGGGTDTQYF. The CDR3 bases are TGTGCCTGGAGTGGAACTAGCGGGGGGGGCACAGATACGCAGTATTTT.

The genes are TRBV5-4 and TRBJ2-5, with TRBD1 matching 7 bases. Unmatched junction bases numbered 3, after V lost 4 bases and J lost 0 bases. Looked up from germline, CDR1 is SGHNT and CDR2 is YYREEE (reference sequence). The CDR3 totals 14 residues. CDR3 sequence (DNA): TGTGCCAGCAGCCCGGGGACAGACCAAGAGACCCAGTACTTC. Its translation is CASSPGTDQETQYF.

This clone was picked up one time. The rearrangement joins TRBV13 to TRBJ1-6; perhaps TRBD1 as D (6 bases). The CDR3 totals 16 residues. Trimming cost V 4 bases and J 0 bases, with 10 bases left between them. CDR1 and CDR2 (germline): PRHDT, FYEKMQ (reference sequence). In nucleotides, the CDR3 is TGTGCCAGCAGCTCGGGGGGCTACTCCTATAATTCACCCCTCCACTTT. It is translated as CASSSGGYSYNSPLHF.

The V gene is TRBV7-9, the J gene TRBJ2-7; either TRBD1 or TRBD2 may fit D (5 bases each). Germline V gene lookup returns CDR1 SEHNR and CDR2 FQNEAQ (reference sequence). The CDR3 length is 17 residues. Deletions cut 2 bases from V and 4 bases from J, with 21 bases between. The CDR3 here is CASSLTPGRKPPYEQYF. CDR3 bases: TGTGCCAGCAGCTTAACTCCGGGACGTAAGCCCCCATACGAGCAGTACTTC.